This is a list of T cell receptor beta chains from one sample in a study of T cell repertoires in cytomegalovirus infection. TCRdb analysed the reads with MiXCR anew, one entry per CDR3 protein. This sample has 150,000 to 160,000 distinct CDR3 sequences, with 23% found just once. Sequenced sample: PBMCs. The receptors come from a human donor in good health (CMV status not recorded). Some clones in this sample may be carry-over from other donors' samples. The CDR3 runs from the conserved cysteine through the conserved F or W. The D gene is left open where the match is weak. Size values are once, few and many counts, or a class for expanded clones, and some rows have none.

d_call	v_call	clone_size	j_call	cdr3_aa	cdr3_nt
TRBD1	TRBV7-2	many	TRBJ1-4	CASRFTGGGNEKLFF	TGTGCCAGCAGATTCACAGGGGGAGGGAATGAAAAACTGTTTTTT
.	TRBV11-2	many	TRBJ1-3	CASSLWREDSGNTIYF	TGTGCCAGCAGCTTATGGAGGGAAGACTCTGGAAACACCATATATTTT
TRBD1	TRBV28	.	TRBJ2-1	CASSAPGQSYNEQFF	TGTGCCAGCAGCGCACCGGGACAGTCTTACAATGAGCAGTTCTTC
.	TRBV6-2/TRBV6-3	.	TRBJ2-1	CASSYAEGNWDEQFF	TGTGCCAGCAGTTACGCGGAGGGCAATTGGGATGAGCAGTTCTTC
TRBD1	TRBV7-2	many	TRBJ1-5	CASSLESVQGGDQPQHF	TGTGCCAGCAGCTTGGAGAGCGTCCAGGGGGGCGATCAGCCCCAGCATTTT
.	TRBV4-1	.	TRBJ1-2	CASSQYYTDNYGYTF	TGCGCCAGCAGCCAATACTATACAGATAACTATGGCTACACCTTC
.	TRBV5-6	few	TRBJ2-7	CASSLRVSEQYF	TGTGCCAGCAGCCTCAGGGTAAGCGAGCAGTACTTC
TRBD2	TRBV2	few	TRBJ2-2	CASSGTSPNTGELFF	TGTGCCAGCAGTGGGACTAGCCCAAACACCGGGGAGCTGTTTTTT
.	TRBV24-1	few	TRBJ1-5	CATSDGRASNQPQHF	TGTGCCACCAGTGATGGGAGGGCTAGCAATCAGCCCCAGCATTTT
.	TRBV5-4	.	TRBJ1-1	CASSKGKVDTEAFF	TGTGCCAGCAGCAAAGGAAAGGTTGACACTGAAGCTTTCTTT
.	TRBV7-3	.	TRBJ2-2	CASSSGTTNTGELFF	TGTGCCAGCAGCTCCGGGACGACGAACACCGGGGAGCTGTTTTTT
.	TRBV30	.	TRBJ1-6	CAWSMDKLNSPLHF	TGTGCCTGGAGTATGGACAAGTTGAATTCACCCCTCCACTTT
TRBD1	TRBV5-1	.	TRBJ2-3	CASSFRGTGGTDTQYF	TGCGCCAGCAGCTTCCGAGGGACAGGGGGCACAGATACGCAGTATTTT
TRBD2	TRBV20-1	.	TRBJ2-3	CSATRPSGRATGDTQYF	TGCAGTGCTACTCGTCCAAGCGGGAGAGCCACCGGAGATACGCAGTATTTT
.	TRBV28	.	TRBJ2-7	CASRKRAERRNEQYF	TGTGCCAGCAGAAAACGGGCCGAGCGGCGCAACGAGCAGTACTTC
.	TRBV7-3	many	TRBJ2-5	CASSPSGLQETQYF	TGTGCCAGCAGCCCCTCGGGACTGCAAGAGACCCAGTACTTC
.	TRBV5-1	few	TRBJ2-7	CASRPGPLSSYEQYF	TGCGCCAGCAGACCGGGACCCCTCTCCTCCTACGAGCAGTACTTC
.	TRBV20-1	.	TRBJ2-1	CSARLGGKEFF	TGCAGTGCGAGACTAGGGGGTAAGGAGTTCTTC
TRBD2	TRBV7-2	.	TRBJ2-1	CARSLVAGASRGYNEQFF	TGTGCCAGGAGCTTAGTAGCGGGGGCCTCCCGAGGGTACAATGAGCAGTTCTTC
.	TRBV9	.	TRBJ1-1	CASSVVGQMNTEAFF	TGTGCCAGCAGCGTAGTTGGCCAGATGAACACTGAAGCTTTCTTT
.	TRBV7-9	many	TRBJ1-1	CASSPTGFNTEAFF	TGTGCCAGCAGCCCTACGGGGTTTAACACTGAAGCTTTCTTT
.	TRBV5-1	few	TRBJ2-1	CASNDPDSNEQFF	TGCGCCAGCAACGACCCCGACAGCAATGAGCAGTTCTTC
TRBD1	TRBV11-2	.	TRBJ1-1	CASSLDPDRYTEAFF	TGTGCCAGCAGCTTAGATCCGGACAGGTACACTGAAGCTTTCTTT
.	TRBV28	few	TRBJ2-3	CASSFPTQGGADTQYF	TGTGCCAGCAGTTTCCCGACCCAGGGGGGGGCAGATACGCAGTATTTT
TRBD1	TRBV7-8	many	TRBJ2-4	CASSSGQGLAKNIQYF	TGTGCCAGCAGCTCAGGACAGGGTTTAGCCAAAAACATTCAGTACTTC
.	TRBV11-2	.	TRBJ2-3	CASTLLGVHGDTQYF	TGTGCCAGCACTCTACTAGGGGTACACGGAGATACGCAGTATTTT
TRBD2	TRBV7-8	many	TRBJ2-2	CASSRTSGGLGTGELFF	TGTGCCAGCAGCCGGACTAGCGGGGGCCTAGGCACCGGGGAGCTGTTTTTT
TRBD1	TRBV28	many	TRBJ2-5	CASSSPRDRGLETQYF	TGTGCCAGCAGTTCTCCCCGTGACAGGGGTCTGGAGACCCAGTACTTC
TRBD1	TRBV7-3	.	TRBJ2-2	CASSLKSGTGSTGELFF	TGCGCCAGCAGCTTAAAATCCGGGACAGGGTCCACCGGGGAGCTGTTTTTT
TRBD2	TRBV29-1	few	TRBJ2-1	CSVEGGLAGVYNEQFF	TGCAGCGTTGAAGGGGGACTAGCGGGCGTCTACAATGAGCAGTTCTTC
TRBD1	TRBV2	few	TRBJ2-3	CASSETGTPRGTQYF	TGTGCCAGCAGTGAGACAGGGACCCCTCGAGGTACGCAGTATTTT
TRBD1	TRBV27	.	TRBJ2-1	CASSSWTGDNEQFF	TGTGCCAGCAGTTCTTGGACAGGGGACAATGAGCAGTTCTTC
.	TRBV28	.	TRBJ1-2	CASTFHGSYGYTF	TGTGCCAGCACTTTCCACGGGTCCTATGGCTACACCTTC
.	TRBV3-1	few	TRBJ2-5	CASSQEVRGGPYETQYF	TGTGCCAGCAGCCAAGAGGTTAGGGGGGGCCCGTATGAGACCCAGTACTTC
TRBD2	TRBV30	.	TRBJ2-1	CAWSVAGGGEQFF	TGTGCCTGGAGTGTAGCGGGGGGGGGCGAGCAGTTCTTC
TRBD1	TRBV14	.	TRBJ1-1	CASSQGLGQGLTEAFF	TGTGCCAGCAGCCAAGGCTTGGGACAGGGTCTCACTGAAGCTTTCTTT
.	TRBV7-3	.	TRBJ2-1	CASSLSNYNEQFF	TGTGCCAGCAGCTTGAGTAATTACAATGAGCAGTTCTTC
.	TRBV5-1	.	TRBJ1-3	CASSRPSPGSHHTIYF	TGCGCCAGCAGCCGACCATCTCCAGGGAGCCATCACACCATATATTTT
TRBD2	TRBV11-3	.	TRBJ2-5	CASSSGGGAEETQYF	TGTGCCAGCAGCTCCGGGGGGGGCGCTGAAGAGACCCAGTACTTC
TRBD1	TRBV27	many	TRBJ2-1	CASSQDRQGRPFF	TGTGCCAGCAGCCAAGATAGACAGGGCAGGCCGTTCTTC
TRBD2	TRBV7-2	many	TRBJ2-3	CASSLGLATDTQYF	TGTGCCAGCAGCTTAGGACTAGCTACAGATACGCAGTATTTT
TRBD1	TRBV28	.	TRBJ2-6	CASSQYRGSGANVLTF	TGTGCCAGCAGTCAGTACAGGGGCTCAGGGGCCAACGTCCTGACTTTC
TRBD2	TRBV5-1	.	TRBJ2-3	CASSFTGTSGTDTQYF	TGCGCCAGCAGCTTTACCGGGACTAGCGGTACAGATACGCAGTATTTT
.	TRBV7-4	few	TRBJ2-5	CASSLKGTYQETQYF	TGTGCCAGCAGCTTAAAAGGGACTTACCAAGAGACCCAGTACTTC
.	TRBV20-1	few	TRBJ2-3	CSARDGKGGDQYF	TGCAGTGCTAGAGATGGAAAGGGGGGGGATCAGTATTTT
TRBD1	TRBV12-3/TRBV12-4	many	TRBJ1-2	CASSTGVGGYTF	TGTGCCAGCAGTACAGGGGTGGGTGGCTACACCTTC
.	TRBV7-2	many	TRBJ2-7	CASTQGQSRLTYEQYF	TGTGCCAGCACCCAAGGACAGTCACGGCTCACCTACGAGCAGTACTTC
.	TRBV7-3	.	TRBJ1-1	CSSSVTPSNTEAFF	TGTTCCAGCAGCGTTACACCCTCGAACACTGAAGCTTTCTTT
TRBD1	TRBV7-7	many	TRBJ2-1	CASSPGQPGLGEQFF	TGTGCTAGCAGCCCGGGACAGCCAGGGTTGGGTGAGCAGTTCTTC
TRBD1	TRBV5-6	few	TRBJ2-7	CASSIQGYEQYF	TGTGCCAGCAGCATACAGGGGTACGAGCAGTACTTC
.	TRBV12-3/TRBV12-4	few	TRBJ1-1	CASSKQGVVTEAFF	TGTGCCAGCAGTAAACAGGGCGTTGTCACTGAAGCTTTCTTT
.	TRBV9	few	TRBJ2-3	CASSVDGLDTDTQYF	TGTGCCAGCAGCGTAGACGGACTTGACACAGATACGCAGTATTTT
.	TRBV3-1	few	TRBJ2-4	CASSQDLGFGIQYF	TGTGCCAGCAGCCAAGACCTAGGGTTTGGCATTCAGTACTTC
.	TRBV7-9	many	TRBJ2-7	CASSPPGADEQYF	TGTGCCAGCAGCCCCCCCGGGGCCGACGAGCAGTACTTC
.	TRBV19	many	TRBJ1-5	CASMQGIANQPQHF	TGTGCCAGTATGCAGGGTATCGCCAATCAGCCCCAGCATTTT